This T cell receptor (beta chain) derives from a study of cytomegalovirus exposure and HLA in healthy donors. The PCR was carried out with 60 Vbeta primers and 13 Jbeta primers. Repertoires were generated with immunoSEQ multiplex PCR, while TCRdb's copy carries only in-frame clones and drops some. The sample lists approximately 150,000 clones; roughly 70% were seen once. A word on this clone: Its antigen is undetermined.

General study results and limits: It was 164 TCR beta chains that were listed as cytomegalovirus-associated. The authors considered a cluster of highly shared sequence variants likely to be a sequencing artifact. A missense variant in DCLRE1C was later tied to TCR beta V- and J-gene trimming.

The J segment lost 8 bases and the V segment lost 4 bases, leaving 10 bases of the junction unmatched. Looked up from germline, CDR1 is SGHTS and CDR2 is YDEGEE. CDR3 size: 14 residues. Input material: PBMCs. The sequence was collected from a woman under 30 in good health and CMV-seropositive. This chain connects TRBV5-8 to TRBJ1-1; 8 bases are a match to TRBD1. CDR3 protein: CASSGNRGIKEAFF. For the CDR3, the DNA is TGTGCCAGCAGCGGAAACAGGGGGATTAAGGAAGCTTTCTTT.